This T cell receptor beta chain was documented in a study of T cell repertoires in cytomegalovirus infection. Background on the study: Alongside well-studied HLA-B-restricted CMV epitopes, recently identified HLA-C-restricted CMV epitopes were also used. Public TCR beta signatures provided an indication of both CMV infection and a matching HLA type. Study-level results: Across the ex vivo response, the dominant clonotypes were HLA-C-restricted CMV-specific TCR beta clonotypes. Cumulative public TCR beta family frequency identified carriers of CMV plus the relevant HLA.

MiXCR was run by TCRdb on the reads, yielding one entry per CDR3 protein. The sample records tens of thousands of distinct CDR3 sequences, 20% being singletons. In its sample, this clonotype was seen a few times. Its antigen is undetermined. The CDR3 spans 14 residues. The germline gives CDR1 MNHEY, CDR2 SMNVEV (reference sequence). V was cut by 5 bases and J by 7 bases, with 17 bases left in between. The sequenced sample was CD8+ T cells from cultured PBMCs, obtained from culture after CMV antigen stimulation. The chain recombines TRBV27 with TRBJ1-1; a weak D match, TRBD1 (5 bases). This receptor was obtained from a human donor in good health (CMV status not recorded). Some clones in this sample may be carry-over from other donors' samples. The chain's CDR3 is CASSSVMWDDEAFF. The CDR3 nucleotides are TGTGCCAGCAGTAGTGTGATGTGGGACGATGAAGCTTTCTTT.